The 6 T cell receptor beta chains in this list originate from one sample, sequenced in a study of T cell repertoires in cytomegalovirus infection (dated by TCRdb to the late 2010s). Sequencing took place on an Illumina HiSeq 1500. TCRdb reran the public reads through fastp at Q25 and MiXCR, keeping productive beta chains. When rows share a CDR3 protein, they turn into one entry using the most common DNA and genes. Across this sample there are some 680,000 distinct CDR3 sequences, with roughly 36% seen only once. The ten largest clones add up to 2.8% of the sample. Sequenced material: PBMCs. These receptors were obtained from a human donor in good health (CMV status not recorded). Some clones in this sample may be carry-over from other donors' samples.

This clonotype was observed at least ten times. The V and J genes are TRBV12-3 or TRBV12-4 and TRBJ1-5, with no clear D. V lost 6 bases to trimming and J lost 0 bases, with 9 bases between them. The CDR3 consists of 14 residues. The CDR3 DNA reads as TGTGCCAGCAGAGCCTCTCGTAGCAATCAGCCCCAGCATTTT. Translated, it gives CASRASRSNQPQHF.

The chain has TRBV6-1 and TRBJ2-3; D unresolved. There are 14 residues in the CDR3. Per the germline V gene, CDR1 is MNHNS and CDR2 is SASEGT. Trimming left V 5 bases short and J 2 bases short, with 11 bases between. CDR3 DNA sequence: TGTGCCAGCAGTTTGGGTGGCCACACAGATACGCAGTATTTT. Translated: CASSLGGHTDTQYF.

The rearrangement uses TRBV28 and TRBJ1-5; tentative D call: TRBD1 (6 bases). Trimming took 6 bases from V and 2 from J, leaving 14 bases between them. This CDR3 spans 15 amino acids. CDR1 is MDHEN, CDR2 SYDVKM, per germline. The CDR3 bases are TGTGCCAGCAGCCACAGGGTTGCAGGCAATCAGCCCCAGCATTTT. Its protein is CASSHRVAGNQPQHF.

This clonotype was seen more than once but under ten times. V and J are TRBV2 and TRBJ1-4, with 8 bases fitting TRBD1. This CDR3 region has 15 residues. J was trimmed by 5 bases and V by 0 bases; bases with no gene match: 2. CDR1 and CDR2 from the germline V gene are SNHLY and FYNNEI. The CDR3 protein is CASSEARGQNEKLFF. DNA for the CDR3: TGTGCCAGCAGTGAAGCCAGGGGGCAGAATGAAAAACTGTTTTTT.

A few counts support this clonotype. The chain combines TRBV7-2 with TRBJ2-6; the match to TRBD1 covers 8 bases. With V trimmed by 2 bases and J by 4 bases, 4 bases remained unmatched. This CDR3 has 16 amino acids. Germline CDR1 and CDR2: SGHTA and FQGNSA. CDR3 region: CASSLWTGLGANVLTF. The DNA of the CDR3 is TGTGCCAGCAGCTTATGGACAGGGTTAGGGGCCAACGTCCTGACTTTC.

Remarks on this clonotype: Germline is not matched at one junction end, which may reflect a read error. The chain links TRBV6-2 or TRBV6-3 to TRBJ2-5; 12 bases fit TRBD1. The CDR3 covers 15 residues. Germline CDR1 MNHEY, CDR2 SVGEGT. The CDR3 protein is CASRSGTGGREPQYF. In nucleotides, the CDR3 is TGTGCCAGCAGATCCGGGACAGGGGGCAGAGAGCCCCAGTACTTC.